A selection of T cell receptor beta chains follows, all from one sample in a study of cytomegalovirus exposure and HLA in healthy donors. The method was immunoSEQ multiplex PCR; TCRdb's version includes in-frame clones alone and lacks a portion of them. The sample includes around 400,000 clones, 86% of them seen just once. Sequencing was performed on PBMCs. Receptor source: a woman younger than 30 in good health and CMV-seronegative. CDR3s include the opening cysteine and the closing phenylalanine or tryptophan. Fields, in order: J gene, V gene, clone size, D gene, CDR3 protein, CDR3 DNA. The D gene is left open where the match is weak. Some rows mark clone size as missing; the rest say once, few, many or name a class of expanded clone.

TRBJ1-4 TRBV27 - TRBD1 CASSAGQPTNEKLFF TGTGCCAGCAGTGCGGGACAGCCAACTAATGAAAAACTGTTTTTT
TRBJ2-7 TRBV27 - - CASSPRLDYEQYF TGTGCCAGCAGTCCGAGGCTGGACTACGAGCAGTACTTC
TRBJ2-1 TRBV28 - - CASSSPGEAPYNEQFF TGTGCCAGCAGTTCCCCAGGGGAAGCGCCCTACAATGAGCAGTTCTTC
TRBJ1-4 TRBV5-6 - - CASSLIGARDEKLFF TGTGCCAGCAGCTTAATTGGGGCCAGGGATGAAAAACTGTTTTTT
TRBJ1-1 TRBV2 - - CATVIIGHTEAFF TGTGCCACCGTCATTATTGGGCACACTGAAGCTTTCTTT
TRBJ2-3 TRBV27 once TRBD1 CASSFLVAGQGAEDTQYF TGTGCCAGCAGTTTCTTGGTAGCGGGACAGGGGGCAGAAGATACGCAGTATTTT
TRBJ2-3 TRBV9 - TRBD1 CASSMEQGSVTDTQYF TGTGCCAGCAGCATGGAACAGGGGAGTGTCACAGATACGCAGTATTTT
TRBJ1-2 TRBV7-9 - - CASTEGMNYGYTF TGTGCCAGTACCGAGGGTATGAACTATGGCTACACCTTC
TRBJ2-7 TRBV5-4 - TRBD2 CASSFSGNEQYF TGTGCCAGCAGCTTTAGCGGGAACGAGCAGTACTTC
TRBJ1-4 TRBV6-6 - TRBD1 CASTGGQGQLGEKLFF TGTGCCAGCACCGGCGGACAGGGTCAGTTGGGTGAAAAACTGTTTTTT
TRBJ2-5 TRBV28 - TRBD1 CASSGVLLTGEETQYF TGTGCCAGCAGTGGGGTTCTGTTGACAGGGGAGGAGACCCAGTACTTC
TRBJ2-1 TRBV2 - TRBD1 CASLDRGSHNEQFF TGTGCCAGCCTGGACAGGGGGTCCCACAATGAGCAGTTCTTC
TRBJ2-2 TRBV30 - - CAWSVRGALNTGELFF TGTGCCTGGAGTGTACGGGGGGCCCTTAACACCGGGGAGCTGTTTTTT
TRBJ2-3 TRBV4-2 - TRBD2 CASSPGLAEADTQYF TGTGCCAGCAGCCCCGGACTAGCGGAGGCAGATACGCAGTATTTT
TRBJ2-1 TRBV6-5 - TRBD2 CASRLSGAPGGNEQFF TGTGCCAGCCGTTTGAGCGGGGCCCCGGGGGGCAATGAGCAGTTCTTC
TRBJ1-2 TRBV6-5 - TRBD1 CASSYGQGATYGYTF TGTGCCAGCAGTTACGGGCAGGGGGCGACCTATGGCTACACCTTC
TRBJ2-5 TRBV6-1 - TRBD1 CASTRTGQETQYF TGTGCCAGCACCAGGACAGGTCAAGAGACCCAGTACTTC
TRBJ1-6 TRBV28 once - CASSFGRPGSPLHF TGTGCCAGCAGTTTTGGGCGGCCGGGATCACCCCTCCACTTT
TRBJ2-4 TRBV29-1 - TRBD2 CSVGFGGGADKNIQYF TGCAGCGTTGGATTCGGCGGGGGGGCTGACAAAAACATTCAGTACTTC
TRBJ2-3 TRBV4-2 - TRBD1 CASSINRGSTDTQYF TGTGCCAGCAGCATCAACAGGGGGAGCACAGATACGCAGTATTTT
TRBJ2-7 TRBV5-1 - TRBD2 CASSFLAGPYEQYF TGCGCCAGCAGCTTCTTAGCGGGGCCCTACGAGCAGTACTTC
TRBJ1-1 TRBV6-6 - - CASSYGRAGDLGFF TGTGCCAGCAGTTACGGCCGGGCAGGGGACCTGGGTTTCTTT
TRBJ1-5 TRBV28 - - CASSNSRNQPQHF TGTGCCAGCAGTAACAGCCGCAATCAGCCCCAGCATTTT
TRBJ2-7 TRBV2 once - CASSEAGGAMEQYF TGTGCCAGCAGTGAAGCAGGGGGAGCCATGGAGCAGTACTTC
TRBJ2-1 TRBV27 once TRBD2 CASSLGTSGGNEQFF TGTGCCAGCAGTTTAGGGACTAGCGGGGGAAATGAGCAGTTCTTC
TRBJ2-5 TRBV7-2 few - CASSLARAETQYF TGTGCCAGCAGCTTAGCGAGGGCAGAGACCCAGTACTTC
TRBJ1-1 TRBV6-5 - - CASGGATEAFF TGTGCCAGCGGGGGCGCTACTGAAGCTTTCTTT
TRBJ2-7 TRBV30 - - CAWSIGGTYEQYF TGTGCCTGGAGTATAGGAGGTACCTACGAGCAGTACTTC
TRBJ2-1 TRBV7-6 - - CASSGGTTEQFF TGTGCCAGCAGCGGCGGGACGACAGAGCAGTTCTTC
TRBJ1-2 TRBV28 once - CASSRGWSRDGYTF TGTGCCAGCAGCCGAGGTTGGTCGCGGGATGGCTACACCTTC
TRBJ2-1 TRBV5-1 - TRBD2 CASSLFSSGVLRSSYNEQFF TGCGCCAGCAGCTTGTTTTCTAGCGGGGTCCTTCGAAGCTCCTACAATGAGCAGTTCTTC
TRBJ1-1 TRBV6-5 - TRBD1 CASNRQGPNTEAFF TGTGCCAGCAACCGACAGGGGCCGAACACTGAAGCTTTCTTT
TRBJ2-1 TRBV7-2 - TRBD2 CASTVSGRASNEQFF TGTGCCAGCACCGTTAGCGGGAGGGCCAGCAATGAGCAGTTCTTC
TRBJ1-1 TRBV28 - - CASRREGPNTEAFF TGTGCCAGTAGACGAGAGGGTCCAAACACTGAAGCTTTCTTT
TRBJ2-7 TRBV28 - TRBD2 CASSFEGMERDAYEQYF TGTGCCAGCAGTTTTGAGGGAATGGAGCGGGACGCCTACGAGCAGTACTTC
TRBJ1-2 TRBV14 few - CASRTTGNYGYTF TGTGCCTCACGAACCACGGGGAACTATGGCTACACCTTC
TRBJ1-1 TRBV6-5 - - CASSYSGEATEAFF TGTGCCAGCAGTTACTCAGGGGAGGCCACTGAAGCTTTCTTT
TRBJ2-3 TRBV18 - - CASSINEGGTDTQYF TGTGCCAGCTCAATAAACGAGGGCGGCACAGATACGCAGTATTTT
TRBJ2-2 TRBV5-1 - TRBD2 CASSGRLAGMNTGELFF TGCGCCAGCAGCGGAAGGCTAGCGGGGATGAACACCGGGGAGCTGTTTTTT